This T cell receptor (beta chain) was recovered during a study of cytomegalovirus exposure and HLA in healthy donors. General study results and limits: Cytomegalovirus status, reportedly, was diagnosed with high specificity and sensitivity by the classifier. HLA restriction was apparent for most CMV-associated TCR beta chains in a later analysis. Researchers left out some V segments, among them TRBV6-2 and TRBV6-3, as indistinguishable.

PCR primers comprised 60 Vbeta and 13 Jbeta primers. The assay was immunoSEQ multiplex PCR, and TCRdb's table has in-frame clones only and misses some. There are about 110,000 clones in the sample; around 77% occur only once, and less than 6% lies in the top ten. Germline V gene sequence: CDR1 MNHEY, CDR2 SMNVEV (reference sequence). The V end lost 6 bases, the J end lost 1 base, and 7 bases lay between the germline ends. The CDR3 has 12 residues. This clone came up a few times. The antigen is unknown. The same CDR3 also results from other DNA sequences found in this sample. V usage is TRBV27 and J usage is TRBJ2-7, with a weak D call TRBD1 (6 bases). Specimen: PBMCs. The TCR sequence derives from a young woman in good health and CMV-seropositive. CDR3 sequence reads: CASRDSSYEQYF. The CDR3 DNA reads TGTGCCAGCAGGGACAGTTCCTACGAGCAGTACTTC.